Listed below are T cell receptor beta chains from one sample, sequenced in a study of blood T cell repertoires in COVID-19. Some clones are missing from TCRdb's copy, which holds only in-frame ones; the method was immunoSEQ multiplex PCR. The data contain tens of thousands of clones, more than 80% of them seen just once; the ten biggest clones take up 6.5%. The sample comprised peripheral blood. Every receptor here comes from a man in his 60s with acute or convalescent COVID-19. Both conserved end residues are trimmed from each CDR3. Rows may omit the clone size; those that give it use once, few, many or a size class.

TRBV6-5,TRBJ1-4,many,ASSQETGGVEKLF
TRBV5-4,TRBJ2-1,NA,ASSARDRDRNEQF
TRBV2,TRBJ2-1,NA,ASRAASGSYNEQF
TRBV24-1,TRBJ2-5,NA,ATSEGGKETQY
TRBV5-1,TRBJ2-3,NA,ASMGLAGTDTQY
TRBV5-6,TRBJ2-7,NA,ASSLGPSSGEQY
TRBV30,TRBJ1-5,once,AWRDRGNIGQPQH
TRBV19,TRBJ2-2,NA,ASSATASLADTGELF
TRBV2,TRBJ1-3,NA,ASSERTGFVGNTIY
TRBV6-1,TRBJ2-3,NA,ASSESDSSRDTQY
TRBV20-1,TRBJ2-7,NA,SASDSGASYEQY
TRBV7-9,TRBJ2-3,NA,ASSLGRTTTDTQY
TRBV30,TRBJ2-7,NA,AWSALAGAAYEQY
TRBV12-5,TRBJ1-1,NA,ASGSGQGNTEAF
TRBV5-1,TRBJ2-1,NA,ASSPRTSGSYNEQF
TRBV30,TRBJ1-5,NA,AWSAGHSNQPQH
TRBV12-3/TRBV12-4,TRBJ1-1,NA,ASSLTVPEAF
TRBV7-8,TRBJ2-1,few,ASSLGGAGGPPYNEQF